Following are 14 T cell receptor beta chains from one sample sequenced in a study of PD-1 blockade in classical Hodgkin lymphoma (TCRdb year 2020). Explained via the paper, the time point label denotes: cycle 2 day 1 (C2D1) of nivolumab. Every trial patient had relapsed following autologous stem cell transplantation, and prior brentuximab vedotin exposure was what differed among cohorts A, B and C. Libraries were built with the immunoSEQ multiplex PCR assay. What TCRdb holds here is the immuneACCESS table cut down to in-frame rearrangements. Part of the clones is not present; checked against another copy, under half of the missing clones reflect an unresolved V gene, and the others are unexplained. This sample is represented by some 6,800 clones; 75% to 85% of them were singletons. The ten largest account for roughly 46% of the sample. The sequenced sample was peripheral blood mononuclear cells (PBMCs), obtained before the second cycle of nivolumab. The origin of the receptors is a human donor with classical Hodgkin lymphoma.

CDR3 amino acids: CASSFQLAVTYEQYF. As DNA, the CDR3 is TGTGCCAGCAGCTTTCAACTAGCGGTTACCTACGAGCAGTACTTC. The chain carries TRBV5-5 and TRBJ2-7; TRBD2 aligns across 8 bases. The CDR3 spans 15 residues. V gave up 2 bases and J gave up 2 bases; unmatched junction bases: 6. Germline CDR1 and CDR2: SGHKS and YYEKEE (reference sequence).

This clone was counted between two and nine times. The rearrangement uses TRBV5-4 and TRBJ1-1; 7 nucleotides match TRBD1. The CDR3 extends over 16 amino acids. From germline, CDR1 is SGHNT and CDR2 YYREEE (reference sequence). The ends lost 4 bases at V and 1 base at J; junction bases unmatched: 10. The DNA of the CDR3 is TGTGCCAGCAGCAAAACACCCGGGACAGCGAACACTGAAGCTTTCTTT. This translates into CASSKTPGTANTEAFF.

This clone was recorded once. V gene TRBV5-6 combines with J gene TRBJ2-3; 11 bases align to TRBD2. This CDR3 has 15 residues. After removal of 5 bases from V and 4 bases from J, the junction contained 6 bases not matched to a gene. Germline values: CDR1 SGHDT, CDR2 YYEEEE. As DNA, the CDR3 is TGTGCCAGCAGTAGCGGGAGGGCCGGCGCAGATACGCAGTATTTT. Amino acid sequence: CASSSGRAGADTQYF.

The rearrangement joins TRBV29-1 to TRBJ2-1; TRBD1 matches at 7 bases. With V trimmed by 2 bases and J by 7 bases, 17 bases remained unmatched. Germline V gene sequence: CDR1 SQVTM, CDR2 ANQGSEA. This CDR3 region has 17 residues. DNA for the CDR3: TGCAGCGTTGAATCCCCCCTGACAGGGATGGTGGTAAATGAGCAGTTCTTC. Translated, it gives CSVESPLTGMVVNEQFF.

This clone was observed a handful of times. The chain employs TRBV19 and TRBJ2-2; D remains unclear. In germline, CDR1 is LNHDA, CDR2 SQIVND (reference sequence). CDR3 length equals 13 residues. CDR3 amino acids: CVSHGPVAGELFF. As DNA, the CDR3 is TGTGTATCGCACGGGCCAGTTGCGGGGGAGCTGTTTTTT.

This clone was detected a few times. The chain has TRBV5-1 and TRBJ1-4, with D unresolved. V was trimmed by 1 base and J by 3 bases, leaving 4 bases between them. CDR3 size: 13 residues. Germline CDR1 reads SGHRS; CDR2 reads YFSETQ. CDR3 protein: CASSLLPNEKLFF. The CDR3 nucleotides read TGCGCCAGCAGCTTGTTGCCTAATGAAAAACTGTTTTTT. The variable domain in full, with the rest retrieved from reference TRBV5-1 and TRBJ1-4, is KAGVTQTPRYLIKTRGQQVTLSCSPISGHRSVSWYQQTPGQGLQFLFEYFSETQRNKGNFPGRFSGRQFSNSRSEMNVSTLELGDSALYLCASSLLPNEKLFFGSGTQLSVL.

The chain uses TRBV20-1 and TRBJ2-5; D is ambiguous. The CDR3 consists of 11 residues. Deletions cut 3 bases from V and 2 bases from J, with 4 bases between. The germline V gene encodes CDR1 DFQATT and CDR2 SNEGSKA (reference sequence). CDR3 sequence (DNA): TGCAGTGCTAGTCTGCAAGAGACCCAGTACTTC. Protein: CSASLQETQYF.

The gene calls are TRBV5-1 and TRBJ1-3; no reliable D call. Deletions cut 0 bases from V and 4 bases from J, with 8 bases between. Germline CDR1 is SGHRS and CDR2 is YFSETQ. The CDR3 runs 14 residues. Here the CDR3 reads CASSLGGAGNTIYF. CDR3 in DNA: TGCGCCAGCAGCTTGGGGGGTGCCGGAAACACCATATATTTT.

The chain has TRBV5-6 and TRBJ2-7, with 8 positions matching TRBD1. Trimming cost V 3 bases and J 0 bases; bases outside gene matches: 11. The germline gives CDR1 SGHDT, CDR2 YYEEEE. The length of the CDR3 is 17 residues. The DNA of the CDR3 is TGTGCCAGCAGCTCTCGACAGGGGACTCCTCTCTCCTACGAGCAGTACTTC. As protein: CASSSRQGTPLSYEQYF.

This clone has more than one count but fewer than ten. This chain joins TRBV14 and TRBJ2-3; 8 positions agree with TRBD1. V shed 2 bases, J shed 2 bases, and the junction held 3 bases outside the gene matches. Germline CDR1 is SGHDN and CDR2 is FVKESK. This CDR3 comprises 15 residues. The chain's CDR3 is CASSQRTGFTDTQYF. The CDR3 DNA sequence: TGTGCCAGCAGCCAAAGGACAGGGTTCACAGATACGCAGTATTTT. Full variable domain (missing parts from reference TRBV14 and TRBJ2-3): EAGVTQFPSHSVIEKGQTVTLRCDPISGHDNLYWYRRVMGKEIKFLLHFVKESKQDESGMPNNRFLAERTGGTYSTLKVQPAELEDSGVYFCASSQRTGFTDTQYFGPGTRLTVL.

The chain joins TRBV18 to TRBJ1-1, with 11 bases aligning to TRBD1. This CDR3 has 18 amino acids. Germline values: CDR1 KGHSH, CDR2 LQKENI. V gave up 6 bases and J gave up 4 bases; unmatched junction bases: 16. The CDR3 region is CASSPEDGQGASGTEAFF. The CDR3 nucleotides are TGTGCCAGCTCCCCCGAGGATGGACAGGGGGCGTCGGGCACTGAAGCTTTCTTT.

A note on this clone: A junction boundary mismatches the germline segment, possibly from a read error. CDR3 loop: CASNLVSGAGETQYF. The CDR3, as DNA: TGTGCCAGCAACTTAGTGTCCGGGGCAGGAGAGACCCAGTACTTC. This chain links TRBV7-2 with TRBJ2-5; possibly TRBD1 or TRBD2 for D (5 bases each). This CDR3 is 15 amino acids long. Germline assignment: CDR1 SGHTA and CDR2 FQGNSA.

The gene calls are TRBV7-2 and TRBJ2-5; 8 bases fit TRBD1. CDR1 and CDR2 from the germline V gene are SGHTA and FQGNSA. With V trimmed by 5 bases and J by 5 bases, 13 bases remained unmatched. This CDR3 is built from 16 residues. The CDR3 coding sequence is TGTGCCAGCAGCGTCAGGGGGCGTGGGGCTGGGGAGACCCAGTACTTC. It is translated as CASSVRGRGAGETQYF.

V is TRBV9 and J is TRBJ2-7, with D perhaps matching TRBD1 or TRBD2 (5 bases each). This CDR3 is 15 amino acids long. In germline, CDR1 is SGDLS, CDR2 YYNGEE. V lost 0 bases, J lost 0 bases, and 10 bases lay in between. The DNA for the CDR3 is TGTGCCAGCAGCGTAGCGGGGACGAGCTCCTACGAGCAGTACTTC. Its protein is CASSVAGTSSYEQYF. Using reference TRBV9 and TRBJ2-7 for the parts outside the CDR3, the full variable domain is DSGVTQTPKHLITATGQRVTLRCSPRSGDLSVYWYQQSLDQGLQFLIQYYNGEERAKGNILERFSAQQFPDLHSELNLSSLELGDSALYFCASSVAGTSSYEQYFGPGTRLTVT.